A single sample is the source of the 26 T cell receptor beta chains below, sequenced in a study of blood T cell repertoires in COVID-19. Clones were sequenced by immunoSEQ multiplex PCR, and TCRdb holds only the in-frame ones, with some missing. The table records 200,000 or so clones, about 81% of them present only once. Sequencing was done on a sample of peripheral blood. Receptors were obtained from a man aged 30 to 45 with active or convalescent COVID-19.

V and J are TRBV19 and TRBJ2-7, with 12 positions matching TRBD1. V lost 7 bases and J lost 7; bases outside the gene matches: 8. CDR3 length: 14 amino acids. CDR1 and CDR2 from the germline V gene are LNHDA and SQIVND (reference sequence). CDR3 protein: CASKTGTGGWEQYF. The CDR3 nucleotides are TGTGCCAGTAAGACCGGGACAGGGGGCTGGGAGCAGTACTTC.

V usage is TRBV19 and J usage is TRBJ1-5; D not certain. CDR1 is LNHDA and CDR2 is SQIVND in the germline V gene (reference sequence). The CDR3 has 17 amino acids. V lost 3 bases to trimming and J lost 0 bases, with 15 bases between them. The CDR3 DNA sequence: TGTGCCAGTAGTATCCGGGATCAGGCAGCTAGCAATCAGCCCCAGCATTTT. Residues: CASSIRDQAASNQPQHF.

The V call is TRBV6-5, the J call TRBJ1-3, with TRBD1 matching 9 bases. The CDR3 extends over 15 amino acids. The ends lost 7 bases at V and 4 bases at J; junction bases unmatched: 8. CDR1 is MNHEY, CDR2 SVGAGI, per germline. The CDR3: CASTKQGAKGNTIYF. DNA of the CDR3: TGTGCCAGCACTAAACAGGGGGCGAAGGGAAACACCATATATTTT.

J is TRBJ1-4 and V is TRBV7-9; TRBD1 aligns across 9 bases. Germline V gene data show CDR1 as SEHNR and CDR2 as FQNEAQ (reference sequence). The V and J ends lost 1 base and 13 bases, in that order; junction bases with no gene match: 4. The CDR3 is 13 residues long. This CDR3 reads CASSLGDREGLFF. Written as DNA, the CDR3 is TGTGCCAGCAGCTTAGGGGACAGGGAAGGACTGTTTTTT.

The V gene is TRBV10-1, the J gene TRBJ1-1; D call uncertain. The germline CDR1 and CDR2 sequences are WNHNN and SYGVQD (reference sequence). The V and J ends lost 2 bases and 1 base respectively, with 5 bases between them. The CDR3 length is 13 residues. The CDR3, as DNA: TGCGCCAGCAGTGAGCAAGCGAACACTGAAGCTTTCTTT. It translates to CASSEQANTEAFF.

The CDR3 region is CASSQAFLAGGNEQFF. In nucleotides, the CDR3 is TGTGCCAGCAGCCAAGCGTTTCTAGCGGGGGGCAATGAGCAGTTCTTC. V usage is TRBV3-1 (or the pseudogene TRBV3-2) and J usage is TRBJ2-1; 11 nucleotides line up with TRBD2. Germline assignment: CDR1 LGHDT and CDR2 YNNKEL (reference sequence). V lost 1 base and J lost 6; bases outside the gene matches: 5. CDR3 length: 16 amino acids.

V is TRBV12-3 or TRBV12-4 and J is TRBJ1-2, with D possibly being TRBD1 (6 bases). The CDR3 sequence is 12 residues long. The V end lost 3 bases, the J end lost 6 bases, and 8 bases lay between the germline ends. The CDR3 bases are TGTGCCAGCAGTTTGTCAGGGGATGGCTACACCTTC. Residues: CASSLSGDGYTF.

V usage is TRBV19 and J usage is TRBJ2-1, with D perhaps matching TRBD2 (5 bases). V was trimmed by 2 bases and J by 7 bases, leaving 12 bases between them. This CDR3 region has 14 residues. Germline CDR1 and CDR2: LNHDA and SQIVND (reference sequence). The CDR3 DNA sequence: TGTGCCAGTAGTATACAGTCTAGCACAAATGAGCAGTTCTTC. This translates into CASSIQSSTNEQFF.

This chain joins TRBV4-1 and TRBJ1-2; 10 nucleotides agree with TRBD1. The CDR3 spans 12 residues. The junction had 1 base not matched to a gene; V was cut back by 6 bases and J by 6 bases. Germline V gives CDR1 MGHRA, CDR2 YSYEKL. This CDR3 is CASSGTGDGYTF. Written as DNA, the CDR3 is TGCGCCAGCAGTGGGACAGGGGATGGCTACACCTTC.

The chain has TRBV19 and TRBJ1-5; TRBD1 might be the D (6 bases). Germline CDR1 and CDR2: LNHDA and SQIVND (reference sequence). The CDR3 is 15 residues long. The V and J ends lost 6 bases and 1 base respectively, with 13 bases between them. CDR3 bases: TGTGCCAGTAGCTATTCCAGGGGAAGCAATCAGCCCCAGCATTTT. This gives the protein CASSYSRGSNQPQHF.

The chain recombines TRBV11-2 with TRBJ2-7; 8 bases line up with TRBD1. CDR3 length: 15 residues. The junction had 6 bases not matched to a gene; V was cut back by 5 bases and J by 0 bases. The germline V gene encodes CDR1 SGHAT and CDR2 FQNNGV. CDR3 nucleotides: TGTGCCAGCAGCCGGGACAGGCCAAGCTCCTACGAGCAGTACTTC. It is translated as CASSRDRPSSYEQYF.

The gene calls are TRBV25-1 and TRBJ1-4; 8 nucleotides match TRBD1. Germline CDR1 is MGHDK and CDR2 is SYGVNS. V lost 6 bases, J lost 3 bases, and 12 bases stayed unmatched. CDR3 length: 17 amino acids. The CDR3 spells CASSGQGTTKANEKLFF. CDR3 nucleotides: TGTGCCAGCAGCGGACAGGGCACAACTAAAGCTAATGAAAAACTGTTTTTT.

The genes are TRBV4-3 and TRBJ2-7; TRBD2 matches 12 bases. This CDR3 is built from 17 residues. V shed 5 bases, J shed 2 bases, and the junction held 10 bases outside the gene matches. CDR1 and CDR2 from the germline V gene are LGHNA and YSLEER. The CDR3 loop reads CASSSRTSGATTYEQYF. CDR3 nucleotide sequence: TGCGCCAGCAGCTCCCGGACTAGCGGGGCTACCACCTACGAGCAGTACTTC.

The chain combines TRBV6-5 with TRBJ1-1; 7 positions agree with TRBD1. The CDR3 is 13 residues long. J lost 6 bases, V lost 6 bases, and 7 bases had no gene match. Per the germline V gene, CDR1 is MNHEY and CDR2 is SVGAGI. The CDR3 nucleotides are TGTGCCAGCAGGTCACAGGGGAAAGCTGAAGCTTTCTTT. This gives the protein CASRSQGKAEAFF.

The V and J genes are TRBV6-5 and TRBJ2-6; D is undetermined. Germline V gene sequence: CDR1 MNHEY, CDR2 SVGAGI. Trimming stripped 6 bases from V and 1 base from J, with 7 bases between. This CDR3 contains 14 residues. Here the CDR3 DNA reads TGTGCCAGCAGCGTAATATCTGGGGCCAACGTCCTGACTTTC. Translating it yields CASSVISGANVLTF.

The chain recombines TRBV29-1 with TRBJ1-1; D gene ambiguous. V shed 0 bases and J shed 1 base, with 6 bases lying between them. This CDR3 is built from 13 residues. CDR1 and CDR2 (germline): SQVTM, ANQGSEA. The CDR3 is CSVEDHRNTEAFF. The CDR3 DNA follows: TGCAGCGTTGAAGATCACAGGAACACTGAAGCTTTCTTT.

The chain combines TRBV11-2 with TRBJ2-1; 11 nucleotides agree with TRBD2. V trimming: 5 bases; J trimming: 4 bases; junction bases outside the gene matches: 7. CDR3 length: 16 residues. In germline, CDR1 is SGHAT, CDR2 FQNNGV. The CDR3 bases are TGTGCCAGCAGCGCCAGACTAGCGGGACCGTACAATGAGCAGTTCTTC. It yields the protein CASSARLAGPYNEQFF. The entire variable domain, with the rest obtained from reference TRBV11-2 and TRBJ2-1, is as follows: EAGVAQSPRYKIIEKRQSVAFWCNPISGHATLYWYQQILGQGPKLLIQFQNNGVVDDSQLPKDRFSAERLKGVDSTLKIQPAKLEDSAVYLCASSARLAGPYNEQFFGPGTRLTVL.

This chain links TRBV20-1 with TRBJ1-5, with TRBD1 matching over 7 bases. Germline CDR1 DFQATT, CDR2 SNEGSKA (reference sequence). The junction had 8 bases not matched to a gene; V was cut back by 3 bases and J by 6 bases. The CDR3 is 14 amino acids. CDR3: CSASQQGQSQPQHF. CDR3 nucleotides: TGCAGTGCTAGTCAACAGGGGCAGAGTCAGCCCCAGCATTTT.

This clone was counted a few times. This sequence joins TRBV10-3 and TRBJ1-1; TRBD1 aligns across 8 bases. This CDR3 has 12 amino acids. The J segment lost 10 bases and the V segment lost 2 bases, leaving 3 bases of the junction unmatched. Germline V gene sequence: CDR1 ENHRY, CDR2 SYGVKD. For the CDR3, the DNA is TGTGCCATCAGTGAGGACACAGGGGGAGCTTTCTTT. Translated: CAISEDTGGAFF.

The gene calls are TRBV2 and TRBJ2-1; possible D gene TRBD2, 5 bases. CDR3 size: 13 residues. V was cut by 7 bases and J by 8 bases, with 15 bases left in between. Germline-derived CDR1 and CDR2 are SNHLY and FYNNEI. This CDR3 is CASIWRIGDEQFF. In DNA, the CDR3 is TGTGCCAGCATTTGGAGAATCGGGGATGAGCAGTTCTTC.

The rearrangement uses TRBV5-1 and TRBJ1-2, with a tentative D call TRBD1 (5 bases). V gave up 1 base and J gave up 5 bases, with 9 bases separating them. Germline loops: CDR1 SGHRS, CDR2 YFSETQ. CDR3 length: 13 residues. CDR3 sequence (DNA): TGCGCCAGCAGCTTGACAGGAGAGTATGGCTACACCTTC. Protein: CASSLTGEYGYTF.

The DNA for the CDR3 is TGCGCCAGCAGCCAAGAGCAGGGGGTCGGCTACGAGCAGTACTTC. It translates to CASSQEQGVGYEQYF. V usage is TRBV4-1 and J usage is TRBJ2-7; 7 positions agree with TRBD1. CDR3 length: 15 residues. V shed 0 bases, J shed 3 bases, and the junction held 5 bases outside the gene matches. CDR1 is MGHRA, CDR2 YSYEKL, per germline.

This chain joins TRBV13 and TRBJ2-7; D ambiguous. The CDR3 is 13 amino acids. Looked up from germline, CDR1 is PRHDT and CDR2 is FYEKMQ (reference sequence). Trimming removed 0 bases at V and 0 bases at J, with 3 bases between. In DNA, the CDR3 is TGTGCCAGCAGCTTAGGTAGCTCCTACGAGCAGTACTTC. This translates into CASSLGSSYEQYF.

CDR3 sequence reads: CASSESARANTGELFF. DNA of the CDR3: TGTGCCAGCAGTGAATCGGCCAGGGCGAACACCGGGGAGCTGTTTTTT. The J gene is TRBJ2-2, the V gene TRBV25-1; D perhaps matches TRBD1 (5 bases). CDR3 length: 16 amino acids. Germline V gene sequence: CDR1 MGHDK, CDR2 SYGVNS. The V end was cut by 1 base, the J end by 0 bases, with 9 bases between. The complete variable domain, with remaining parts taken from reference TRBV25-1 and TRBJ2-2, reads EADIYQTPRYLVIGTGKKITLECSQTMGHDKMYWYQQDPGMELHLIHYSYGVNSTEKGDLSSESTVSRIRTEHFPLTLESARPSHTSQYLCASSESARANTGELFFGEGSRLTVL.

This clone was counted once. V and J are TRBV18 and TRBJ2-7; TRBD1 matches 9 bases. Germline loops: CDR1 KGHSH, CDR2 LQKENI. This CDR3 is built from 14 residues. V lost 0 bases, J lost 3 bases, and 0 bases stayed unmatched. CDR3 residues: CASSPPTGGYEQYF. CDR3 sequence (DNA): TGTGCCAGCTCACCACCGACAGGGGGCTACGAGCAGTACTTC. The full variable domain, in which reference TRBV18 and TRBJ2-7 provide the parts outside the CDR3, is NAGVMQNPRHLVRRRGQEARLRCSPMKGHSHVYWYRQLPEEGLKFMVYLQKENIIDESGMPKERFSAEFPKEGPSILRIQQVVRGDSAAYFCASSPPTGGYEQYFGPGTRLTVT.

The gene calls are TRBV2 and TRBJ2-5; 12 bases are shared with TRBD2. V trimming: 6 bases; J trimming: 5 bases; junction bases outside the gene matches: 10. The CDR3 contains 16 residues. Germline V gives CDR1 SNHLY, CDR2 FYNNEI. CDR3 residues: CASSASLAGGEETQYF. In DNA form, the CDR3 reads TGTGCCAGCAGCGCCTCTCTAGCGGGAGGGGAGGAGACCCAGTACTTC. Filled out from reference TRBV2 and TRBJ2-5, the complete variable domain reads EPEVTQTPSHQVTQMGQEVILRCVPISNHLYFYWYRQILGQKVEFLVSFYNNEISEKSEIFDDQFSVERPDGSNFTLKIRSTKLEDSAMYFCASSASLAGGEETQYFGPGTRLLVL.